The 10 T cell receptor beta chains below come from one sample, sequenced in a study of beta chain features in type 1 diabetes. The investigators reverse transcribed all of the isolated RNA, so they sequenced expressed TCRB transcripts. Sequencing was performed with immunoSEQ multiplex PCR; in TCRdb, only in-frame clones are kept and a portion is missing. In the table there are nearly 350,000 clones, around 7.6% of which are singletons. The sequenced material came from central memory CD4+ T cells from blood. These receptors were collected from a woman under 30 in good health.

This clone came up a few times. This chain links TRBV28 with TRBJ1-1, with D perhaps TRBD1 (5 bases). The CDR3 totals 17 residues. V was clipped by 5 bases and J by 4 bases, with 23 bases between them. Per the germline V gene, CDR1 is MDHEN and CDR2 is SYDVKM. CDR3: CASSPRGRNLRGTEAFF. CDR3 nucleotides: TGTGCCAGCAGTCCAAGGGGCAGAAACTTGAGGGGCACTGAAGCTTTCTTT.

The chain couples TRBV19 to TRBJ2-7, with D possibly being TRBD1 or TRBD2 (5 bases each). The CDR3 spans 16 residues. The germline V and J ends were trimmed by 5 bases and 7 bases, with 24 bases remaining between them. The germline V gene encodes CDR1 LNHDA and CDR2 SQIVND (reference sequence). This CDR3 reads CASSSLGGVTTAEQYF. The CDR3 bases are TGTGCCAGTAGTTCCCTTGGGGGAGTTACCACCGCTGAGCAGTACTTC.

This clone has at least ten counts. The V gene is TRBV7-2, the J gene TRBJ2-4; D is unclear. The CDR3 runs to 17 residues. CDR1 SGHTA and CDR2 FQGNSA come from the germline V gene. Trimming cost V 0 bases and J 0 bases, with 12 bases left between them. Here the CDR3 DNA reads TGTGCCAGCAGCTTAGCGAGCCCCGTGCTAGCCAAAAACATTCAGTACTTC. This translates into CASSLASPVLAKNIQYF.

The chain recombines TRBV15 with TRBJ2-1; D gene ambiguous. Germline loops: CDR1 LNHNV, CDR2 YYDKDF (reference sequence). The CDR3 sequence is 15 residues long. Deletions cut 1 base from V and 1 base from J, with 8 bases between. The CDR3 bases are TGTGCCACCAGCAGAGGGGTTGGTTCCTACAATGAGCAGTTCTTC. Translated: CATSRGVGSYNEQFF.

The rearrangement links TRBV9 to TRBJ2-3; D possibly corresponds to TRBD2 (6 bases). Germline loops: CDR1 SGDLS, CDR2 YYNGEE. V lost 0 bases and J 2 bases, leaving 7 bases between the germline ends. The CDR3 is made up of 14 amino acids. The CDR3 is CASSVEGLTDTQYF. CDR3 sequence (DNA): TGTGCCAGCAGCGTAGAGGGACTCACAGATACGCAGTATTTT. Full variable domain (missing parts from reference TRBV9 and TRBJ2-3): DSGVTQTPKHLITATGQRVTLRCSPRSGDLSVYWYQQSLDQGLQFLIQYYNGEERAKGNILERFSAQQFPDLHSELNLSSLELGDSALYFCASSVEGLTDTQYFGPGTRLTVL.

This chain uses TRBV6-5 with TRBJ1-4; no clear D gene. Trimming took off 0 bases at V and 7 bases at J, with 6 bases between the two ends. This CDR3 has 13 amino acids. CDR1 is MNHEY, CDR2 SVGAGI, per germline. CDR3 amino acids: CASSYSPAEKLFF. The CDR3 nucleotides read TGTGCCAGCAGTTACTCGCCGGCTGAAAAACTGTTTTTT.

This clone has more than one count but fewer than ten. The genes are TRBV7-2 and TRBJ2-6; tentatively, D is TRBD1 (5 bases). Trimming pared 9 bases from V and 0 bases from J, leaving 12 bases between. Germline V gene lookup returns CDR1 SGHTA and CDR2 FQGNSA. The CDR3 covers 15 residues. The CDR3 loop is CASTLGHSGANVLTF. CDR3 DNA sequence: TGTGCCAGTACGCTAGGACACTCTGGGGCCAACGTCCTGACTTTC.

In this sample, this clone turned up a few times. The rearrangement uses TRBV27 and TRBJ2-4, with D possibly matching TRBD2 (5 bases). This CDR3 comprises 15 residues. V gave up 5 bases and J gave up 0 bases, with 11 bases separating them. Per the germline V gene, CDR1 is MNHEY and CDR2 is SMNVEV (reference sequence). The CDR3 region is CASSIPDLAKNIQYF. The DNA of the CDR3 is TGTGCCAGCAGTATCCCGGACTTAGCCAAAAACATTCAGTACTTC.

In this sample, this clone turned up a few times. J is TRBJ2-7 and V is TRBV14, with 14 bases matching TRBD2. With 4 bases clipped from V and 3 bases from J, the junction kept 2 bases outside the gene matches. Germline V lookup: CDR1 SGHDN, CDR2 FVKESK. The CDR3 has 15 residues. CDR3 in DNA: TGTGCCAGCAGCCGAGGACTAGCGGGAGGCTACGAGCAGTACTTC. It codes for CASSRGLAGGYEQYF.

This clone was counted a few times. The chain combines TRBV4-1 with TRBJ2-1; D gene unclear. This CDR3 contains 17 residues. V shed 1 base and J shed 2 bases, with 15 bases lying between them. Germline CDR1 is MGHRA and CDR2 is YSYEKL. CDR3 region: CASSQGDGRHPYNEQFF. For the CDR3, the DNA is TGCGCCAGCAGCCAAGGCGACGGGCGGCACCCCTACAATGAGCAGTTCTTC.